This T cell receptor beta chain originates from a study of blood T cell repertoires in COVID-19. The study assigned cohorts using participant-reported clinical history. Deletions cut 1 base from V and 3 bases from J, with 8 bases between. Germline CDR1 and CDR2: SGHAT and FQNNGV. This CDR3 is built from 14 residues. The authors' processing: Reference gene primer amplification gave nucleated cell count estimates. Measured with immunoSEQ multiplex PCR; TCRdb has only the in-frame clones, and not every one. The D gene and trimming were derived from the DNA, and the V and J assignments and clone size from that table. The sample lists about 170,000 clones; less than 90% were seen once.

Sequenced material: PBMCs or T cells enriched from blood (not recorded which). The TCR sequence derives from a woman in her forties or fifties who had recovered from COVID-19. The chain uses TRBV11-2 and TRBJ2-3, with D unresolved. The DNA for the CDR3 is TGTGCCAGCAGCTTAGGGGTCGGGACAGATACGCAGTATTTT. This translates into CASSLGVGTDTQYF.